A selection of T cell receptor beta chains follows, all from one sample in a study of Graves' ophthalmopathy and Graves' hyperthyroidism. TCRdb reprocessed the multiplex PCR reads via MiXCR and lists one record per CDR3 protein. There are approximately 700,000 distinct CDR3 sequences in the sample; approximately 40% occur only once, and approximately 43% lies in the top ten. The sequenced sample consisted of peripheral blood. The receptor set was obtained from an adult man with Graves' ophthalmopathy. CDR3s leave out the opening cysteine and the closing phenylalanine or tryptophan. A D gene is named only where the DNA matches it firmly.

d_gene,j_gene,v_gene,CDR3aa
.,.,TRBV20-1,SASYSGLGAEQF
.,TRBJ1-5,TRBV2,ASRLAWGPGGNQPQH
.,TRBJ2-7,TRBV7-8,ASSSSNGYEQY
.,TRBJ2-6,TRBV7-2,AWTRRSGANVLT
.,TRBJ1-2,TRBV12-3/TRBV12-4,ASSFGTRGGYT
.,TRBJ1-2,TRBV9,ASSVRVGTYGYT
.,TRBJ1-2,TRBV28,ASSLVGVLGYT
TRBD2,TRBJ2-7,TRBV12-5,APPREGLGYEQY
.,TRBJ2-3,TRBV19,ASRRAENTDTQY
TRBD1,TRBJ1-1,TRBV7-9,ASSTTLGGPHTEAF
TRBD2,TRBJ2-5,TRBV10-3,ASSPRAGGRQETQY
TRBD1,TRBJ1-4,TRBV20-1,SARDPTGYGEKLF
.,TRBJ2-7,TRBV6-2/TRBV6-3,ASSYSSDSSYEQY
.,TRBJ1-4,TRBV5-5,ASSQEGTRRKLF
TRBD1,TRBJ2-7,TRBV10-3,AISRTGISYEQY
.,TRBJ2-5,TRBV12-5,ASGPPETQY
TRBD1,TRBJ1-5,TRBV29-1,SVGTGNSNQPQH
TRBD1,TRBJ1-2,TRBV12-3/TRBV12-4,ASSLKQGSGYT
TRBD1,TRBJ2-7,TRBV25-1,ASTLEDRIHEQY
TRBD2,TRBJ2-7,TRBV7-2,ASSLAGLAVSEQY
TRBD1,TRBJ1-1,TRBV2,ASSYGTGLAF
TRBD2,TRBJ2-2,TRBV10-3,AISARGTSGVGGELF